The clone carrying this T cell receptor beta chain was seen a handful of times. Antigen: not known. The sample originates from a study of beta chain features in type 1 diabetes. For the study at large: Across the samples, 100 million to 130 million sorted cells were examined in total.

Expressed TCRB transcripts got sequenced, as all isolated RNA was reverse transcribed. Using immunoSEQ multiplex PCR, the repertoire was profiled, and TCRdb retains in-frame clones only, with some absent. The sample yields about 390,000 clones, 9.6% seen once. The V gene's germline CDR1 is LGHNA and CDR2 YSLEER. The CDR3 contains 16 residues. The junction had 6 bases not matched to a gene; V was cut back by 4 bases and J by 2 bases. Whole-study results and caveats: There was a moderate but significant shortening of TCRB CDR3s in all four CD4+ subsets of Type 1 diabetes patients. Possible PCR preference for shorter templates applied equally to patients and controls. Healthy donors had naive, central memory and Treg TCRB repertoires that appeared less similar than those seen among patients. Cells carrying high TCR expression could end up over-represented when cDNA is sequenced.

The sequence came from a man aged 25 to 40 with type 1 diabetes. The rearrangement links TRBV4-3 to TRBJ1-4; 8 nucleotides match TRBD1. The sequenced material came from central memory CD4+ T cells from blood. CDR3 DNA: TGCGCCAGCAGCCGCCTCAGGGGGCCGACTAATGAAAAACTGTTTTTT. This sequence encodes CASSRLRGPTNEKLFF.